A single sample is the source of the 10 T cell receptor beta chains below, sequenced in a study of CD8+CD57+ T cells in acquired aplastic anemia. Genomic DNA was employed as the template in profiling TCR beta VDJ and CDR3. TCRdb ran MiXCR on the reads and lists one entry per CDR3 protein. The table lists 150,000 to 180,000 distinct CDR3 sequences, about 50% of them singletons, with roughly 12% in the top ten. All patients picked for sequencing had shown, by flow cytometry, an expansion of CD8+CD57+ cells. The sequenced material came from sorted CD4+, CD8+, or CD8+CD57+ T cells (not recorded which) from PBMCs. The receptor source for this set is a human donor with aplastic anemia.

This clonotype came up a few times. The chain links TRBV10-2 to TRBJ2-7; 11 bases match TRBD2. Germline values: CDR1 WSHSY, CDR2 SAAADI. The CDR3 spans 12 residues. The V segment lost 9 bases and the J segment 2 bases; nucleotides outside the gene matches: 0. The CDR3 coding sequence is TGCGCCAGTAGCGGGAGGGCCTACGAGCAGTACTTC. It codes for CASSGRAYEQYF.

This clonotype was observed a handful of times. The chain links TRBV29-1 to TRBJ1-2; a possible D gene is TRBD1 (6 bases). The V gene lost 3 bases and the J gene lost 8 bases, with 19 bases spanning the gap. The CDR3 covers 14 residues. Germline V gene lookup returns CDR1 SQVTM and CDR2 ANQGSEA. The CDR3 spells CSVDINAGAEGYTF. The CDR3 DNA reads TGCAGCGTTGACATAAACGCGGGGGCGGAGGGCTACACCTTC.

In this sample, this clonotype turned up many times. The gene calls are TRBV2 and TRBJ2-4, with a weak D call TRBD2 (7 bases). Germline CDR1 and CDR2: SNHLY and FYNNEI. V was pared by 3 bases and J by 3 bases, with 15 bases between. This CDR3 is 16 amino acids long. The CDR3 sequence is CASSDFGEGVKNIQYF. As DNA, the CDR3 is TGTGCCAGCAGTGATTTTGGGGAGGGGGTCAAAAACATTCAGTACTTC. Supplemented by reference TRBV2 and TRBJ2-4, the full variable domain reads EPEVTQTPSHQVTQMGQEVILRCVPISNHLYFYWYRQILGQKVEFLVSFYNNEISEKSEIFDDQFSVERPDGSNFTLKIRSTKLEDSAMYFCASSDFGEGVKNIQYFGAGTRLSVL.

The V call is TRBV24-1, the J call TRBJ2-5, with TRBD1 matching 9 bases. CDR3 size: 15 residues. The germline V gene encodes CDR1 KGHDR and CDR2 SFDVKD. V was pared by 3 bases and J by 4 bases, with 5 bases of the junction left unmatched. The CDR3 loop reads CATSDATGGGETQYF. The CDR3 nucleotides are TGTGCCACCAGTGATGCCACAGGGGGCGGAGAGACCCAGTACTTC.

This clonotype showed up many times. This chain connects TRBV6-2 or TRBV6-3 to TRBJ2-5, with no clear D. V was shortened by 3 bases and J by 4 bases, with 12 bases between the two germline ends. The CDR3 is 14 residues long. Germline loops: CDR1 MNHEY, CDR2 SVGEGT. CDR3: CASSYRTRRETQYF. The CDR3 DNA is TGTGCCAGCAGTTATCGGACCAGGCGAGAGACCCAGTACTTC.

This clonotype was counted at least ten times. J is TRBJ2-6 and V is TRBV9; 12 bases agree with TRBD1. The V gene end was trimmed by 4 bases and the J gene end by 3 bases; junction bases not matched to a gene: 5. The CDR3 has 17 residues. Germline assignment: CDR1 SGDLS and CDR2 YYNGEE. Here the CDR3 DNA reads TGTGCCAGCAGCATCCGGGACAGGGGGCTTGGGGCCAACGTCCTGACTTTC. This encodes CASSIRDRGLGANVLTF.

The table lists this clonotype with many counts. This rearrangement joins TRBV15 to TRBJ2-7; 9 bases line up with TRBD1. The CDR3 is made up of 13 amino acids. Per the germline V gene, CDR1 is LNHNV and CDR2 is YYDKDF (reference sequence). V lost 3 bases to trimming and J lost 4 bases; unmatched junction nucleotides: 1. The CDR3 nucleotides read TGTGCCACCAGCAGCGGGACAGGGTACGAGCAGTACTTC. It codes for CATSSGTGYEQYF.

This clonotype has a count of ten or more. V usage is TRBV20-1 and J usage is TRBJ2-7; perhaps D is TRBD1 or TRBD2 (5 bases each). This CDR3 region has 14 residues. Germline lookup yields CDR1 DFQATT and CDR2 SNEGSKA (reference sequence). Deletions cut 5 bases from V and 4 bases from J, with 18 bases between. Written as DNA, the CDR3 is TGCAGTGCTCTCCCCGGGACGGAACTGTACGAGCAGTACTTC. Translating gives CSALPGTELYEQYF.

There are a few counts of this clonotype. The rearrangement joins TRBV15 to TRBJ2-5; a weak D match, TRBD1 (6 bases). The length of the CDR3 is 16 residues. Germline CDR1 reads LNHNV; CDR2 reads YYDKDF (reference sequence). Trimming cost V 3 bases and J 4 bases, with 18 bases left between them. The CDR3 nucleotides are TGTGCCACCAGCAGTCTCCTACAGGGCGAGAGAGAGACCCAGTACTTC. Residues: CATSSLLQGERETQYF. The full variable domain, completed using reference TRBV15 and TRBJ2-5, is DAMVIQNPRYQVTQFGKPVTLSCSQTLNHNVMYWYQQKSSQAPKLLFHYYDKDFNNEADTPDNFQSRRPNTSFCFLDIRSPGLGDTAMYLCATSSLLQGERETQYFGPGTRLLVL.

V gene TRBV11-2 combines with J gene TRBJ1-2; TRBD1 is a possible D gene (5 bases). Looked up from germline, CDR1 is SGHAT and CDR2 is FQNNGV. Trimming pared 3 bases from V and 5 bases from J, leaving 16 bases between. CDR3 length: 15 residues. CDR3 DNA: TGTGCCAGCAGCTTCCAGCAACAGGCGCCTTATGGCTACACCTTC. Protein: CASSFQQQAPYGYTF.